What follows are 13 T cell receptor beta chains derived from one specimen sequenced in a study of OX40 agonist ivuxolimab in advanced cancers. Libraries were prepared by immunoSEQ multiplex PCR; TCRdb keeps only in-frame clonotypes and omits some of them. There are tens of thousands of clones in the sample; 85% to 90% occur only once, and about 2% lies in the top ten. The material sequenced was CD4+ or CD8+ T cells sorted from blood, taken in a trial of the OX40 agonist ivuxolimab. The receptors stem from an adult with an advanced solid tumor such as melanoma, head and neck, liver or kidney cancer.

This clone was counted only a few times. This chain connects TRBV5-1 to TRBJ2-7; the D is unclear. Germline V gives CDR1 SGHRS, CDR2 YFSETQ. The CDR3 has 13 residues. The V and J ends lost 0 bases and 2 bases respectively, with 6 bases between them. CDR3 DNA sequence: TGCGCCAGCAGCTTGGGTGGAACCTACGAGCAGTACTTC. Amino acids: CASSLGGTYEQYF.

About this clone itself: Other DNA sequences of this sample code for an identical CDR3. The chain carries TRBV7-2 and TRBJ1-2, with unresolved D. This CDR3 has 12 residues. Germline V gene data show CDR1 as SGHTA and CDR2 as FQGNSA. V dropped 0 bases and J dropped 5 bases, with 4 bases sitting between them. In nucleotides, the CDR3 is TGTGCCAGCAGCTTAGCTGGGTATGGCTACACCTTC. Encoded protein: CASSLAGYGYTF.

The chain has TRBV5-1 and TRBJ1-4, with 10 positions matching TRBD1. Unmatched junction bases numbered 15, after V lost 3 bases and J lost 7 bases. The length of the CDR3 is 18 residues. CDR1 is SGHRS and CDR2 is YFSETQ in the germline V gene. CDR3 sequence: CASSSSPGTGEVSEKLFF. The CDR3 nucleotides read TGCGCCAGCAGCTCCAGTCCCGGGACAGGGGAGGTAAGTGAAAAACTGTTTTTT.

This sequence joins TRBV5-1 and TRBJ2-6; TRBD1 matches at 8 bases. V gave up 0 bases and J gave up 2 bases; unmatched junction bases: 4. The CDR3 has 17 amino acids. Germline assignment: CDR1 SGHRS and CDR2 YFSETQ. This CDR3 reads CASSLVVQGAGANVLTF. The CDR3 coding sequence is TGCGCCAGCAGCTTGGTAGTACAGGGGGCTGGGGCCAACGTCCTGACTTTC.

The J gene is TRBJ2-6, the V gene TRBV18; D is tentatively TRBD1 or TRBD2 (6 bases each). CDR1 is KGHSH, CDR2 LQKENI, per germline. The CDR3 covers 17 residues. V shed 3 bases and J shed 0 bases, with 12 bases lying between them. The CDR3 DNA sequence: TGTGCCAGCTCACCTTCGGGGGCCTACTCTGGGGCCAACGTCCTGACTTTC. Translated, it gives CASSPSGAYSGANVLTF.

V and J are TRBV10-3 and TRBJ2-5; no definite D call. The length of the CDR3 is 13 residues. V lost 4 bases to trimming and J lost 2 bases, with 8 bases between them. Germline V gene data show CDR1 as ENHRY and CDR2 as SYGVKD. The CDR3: CAISGSGQETQYF. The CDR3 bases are TGTGCCATCAGTGGGTCAGGACAAGAGACCCAGTACTTC.

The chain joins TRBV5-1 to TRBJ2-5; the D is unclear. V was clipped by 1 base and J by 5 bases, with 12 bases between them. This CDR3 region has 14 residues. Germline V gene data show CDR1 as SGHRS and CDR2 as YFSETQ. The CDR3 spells CASSLQNLGETQYF. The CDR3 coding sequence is TGCGCCAGCAGCTTGCAAAACCTCGGCGAGACCCAGTACTTC.

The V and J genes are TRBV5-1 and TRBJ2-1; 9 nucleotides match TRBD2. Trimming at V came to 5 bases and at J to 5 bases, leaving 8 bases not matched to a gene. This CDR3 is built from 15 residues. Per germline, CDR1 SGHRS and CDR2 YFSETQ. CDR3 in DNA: TGCGCCAGCAGACTGGTAGCGGGAGTCGACAATGAGCAGTTCTTC. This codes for CASRLVAGVDNEQFF.

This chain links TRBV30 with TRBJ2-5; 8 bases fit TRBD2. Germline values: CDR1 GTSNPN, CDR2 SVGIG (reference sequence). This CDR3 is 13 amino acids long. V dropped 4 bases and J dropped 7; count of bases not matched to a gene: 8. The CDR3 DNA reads TGTGCCTGGACATCGGGACTAGTGGCGACCCAGTACTTC. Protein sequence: CAWTSGLVATQYF.

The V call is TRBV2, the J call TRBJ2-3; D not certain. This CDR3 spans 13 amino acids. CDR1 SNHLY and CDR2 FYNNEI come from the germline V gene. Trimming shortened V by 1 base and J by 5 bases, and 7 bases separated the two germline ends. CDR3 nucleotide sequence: TGTGCCAGCAGTGAAGTACTCGGAGATACGCAGTATTTT. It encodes CASSEVLGDTQYF.

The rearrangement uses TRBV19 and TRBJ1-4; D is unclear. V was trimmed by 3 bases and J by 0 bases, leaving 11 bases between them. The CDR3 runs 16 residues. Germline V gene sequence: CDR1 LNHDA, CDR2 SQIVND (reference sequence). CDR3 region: CASSMGWFATNEKLFF. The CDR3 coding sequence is TGTGCCAGTAGTATGGGTTGGTTTGCAACTAATGAAAAACTGTTTTTT.

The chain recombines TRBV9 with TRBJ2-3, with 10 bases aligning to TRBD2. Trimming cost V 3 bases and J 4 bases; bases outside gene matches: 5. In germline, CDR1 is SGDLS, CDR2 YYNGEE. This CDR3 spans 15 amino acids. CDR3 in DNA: TGTGCCAGCAGCGAGGCAGCGGGAGGGTCAGATACGCAGTATTTT. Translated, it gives CASSEAAGGSDTQYF. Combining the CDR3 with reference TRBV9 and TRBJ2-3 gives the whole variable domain DSGVTQTPKHLITATGQRVTLRCSPRSGDLSVYWYQQSLDQGLQFLIQYYNGEERAKGNILERFSAQQFPDLHSELNLSSLELGDSALYFCASSEAAGGSDTQYFGPGTRLTVL.

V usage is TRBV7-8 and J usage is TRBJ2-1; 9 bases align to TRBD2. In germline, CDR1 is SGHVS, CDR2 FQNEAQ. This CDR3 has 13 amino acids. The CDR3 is CVGVAGELNEQFF. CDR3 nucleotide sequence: TGTGTTGGGGTAGCGGGAGAACTCAATGAGCAGTTCTTC. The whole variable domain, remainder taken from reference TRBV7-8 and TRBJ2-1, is GAGVSQSPRYKVAKRGQDVALRCDPISGHVSLFWYQQALGQGPEFLTYFQNEAQLDKSGLPSDRFFAERPEGSVSTLKIQRTQQEDSAVYLCVGVAGELNEQFFGPGTRLTVL.